These 31 T cell receptor beta chains share one sample of origin, sequenced in a study of radiotherapy plus CTLA-4 blockade in lung cancer. Method: immunoSEQ multiplex PCR; TCRdb's copy keeps in-frame clones and lacks some. The table shows 30,000 to 40,000 clones, with 60% to 75% occurring only once. This sample comprised peripheral blood, obtained from a patient treated with radiotherapy plus ipilimumab. These receptor sequences come from a human donor with non-small cell lung cancer who had stable disease on radiotherapy plus ipilimumab.

This clone is medium-sized (0.01 to 0.1%) in the sample. V and J are TRBV7-2 and TRBJ2-7; 10 bases agree with TRBD2. The germline V gene has CDR1 SGHTA and CDR2 FQGNSA. The CDR3 covers 16 residues. The V gene end was trimmed by 2 bases and the J gene end by 6 bases; junction bases not matched to a gene: 10. CDR3 region: CASSLTLAGVRAEQYF. The CDR3 DNA reads as TGTGCCAGCAGCTTAACGCTAGCGGGAGTACGGGCCGAGCAGTACTTC.

This rearrangement joins TRBV7-9 to TRBJ1-5; D is ambiguous. The CDR3 runs to 15 residues. Trimming shortened V by 2 bases and J by 2 bases, and 10 bases separated the two germline ends. The V gene's germline CDR1 is SEHNR and CDR2 FQNEAQ (reference sequence). The CDR3 DNA sequence: TGTGCCAGCAGCTTAACGGGAGGTGGCAATCAGCCCCAGCATTTT. Protein sequence: CASSLTGGGNQPQHF.

This clone occurred a few times. The genes are TRBV7-9 and TRBJ2-5; D may be TRBD1 or TRBD2 (6 bases each). There are 14 residues in the CDR3. Per germline, CDR1 SEHNR and CDR2 FQNEAQ (reference sequence). The V end was cut by 4 bases, the J end by 1 base, with 10 bases between. The CDR3 DNA reads as TGTGCCAGCAGCTCGGGGGCAACCCAAGAGACCCAGTACTTC. Protein: CASSSGATQETQYF. The variable domain in full, with the rest retrieved from reference TRBV7-9 and TRBJ2-5, is DTGVSQNPRHKITKRGQNVTFRCDPISEHNRLYWYRQTLGQGPEFLTYFQNEAQLEKSRLLSDRFSAERPKGSFSTLEIQRTEQGDSAMYLCASSSGATQETQYFGPGTRLLVL.

This chain connects TRBV14 to TRBJ2-7; D may be TRBD1 (6 bases). CDR1 is SGHDN and CDR2 is FVKESK in the germline V gene. The V end was cut by 4 bases, the J end by 3 bases, with 16 bases between. The CDR3 covers 15 residues. CDR3 coding DNA: TGTGCCAGCAGCCCGACCGGGACACAGTACTACGAGCAGTACTTC. Protein product: CASSPTGTQYYEQYF.

This clone was detected only a few times. The rearrangement uses TRBV4-1 and TRBJ2-2; 7 nucleotides line up with TRBD2. This CDR3 is 17 amino acids long. The V gene end was trimmed by 4 bases and the J gene end by 5 bases; junction bases not matched to a gene: 13. Germline V gene data show CDR1 as MGHRA and CDR2 as YSYEKL. In nucleotides, the CDR3 is TGCGCCAGCAGCCGTGGACTAGGGGATCGGCCAACCGGGGAGCTGTTTTTT. It specifies CASSRGLGDRPTGELFF.

The gene calls are TRBV11-3 and TRBJ1-1, with 7 bases aligning to TRBD1. CDR1 and CDR2 from the germline V gene are SGHNT and YENEEA. Trimming at V came to 1 base and at J to 11 bases, leaving 16 bases not matched to a gene. The CDR3 totals 16 residues. The CDR3 region has the DNA TGTGCCAGCAGCTTAGGTCCTCAGGGGGGCATGAAAGCGGCTTTCTTT. Encoded protein: CASSLGPQGGMKAAFF.

The chain has TRBV28 and TRBJ1-2; D not certain. The CDR3 has 13 residues. With 7 bases removed from V and 4 bases from J, the gap between germline ends came to 13 bases. CDR1 is MDHEN and CDR2 is SYDVKM in the germline V gene. CDR3 coding DNA: TGTGCCAGCACTCCGGGTTTTAGCTATGGCTACACCTTC. As protein: CASTPGFSYGYTF.

The chain joins TRBV5-1 to TRBJ2-7; 9 bases match TRBD2. The CDR3 consists of 15 residues. V was pared by 1 base and J by 1 base, with 3 bases of the junction left unmatched. Per germline, CDR1 SGHRS and CDR2 YFSETQ. This chain's CDR3 is CASSLSAGGSYEQYF. CDR3 in DNA: TGCGCCAGCAGCTTGTCAGCGGGAGGATCCTACGAGCAGTACTTC.

The chain has TRBV5-6 and TRBJ2-7; 9 nucleotides align to TRBD1. This CDR3 has 16 residues. CDR1 and CDR2 from the germline V gene are SGHDT and YYEEEE. Trimming took 5 bases from V and 0 from J; bases not matched to a gene: 9. CDR3 protein: CASSFGGTGSSYEQYF. For the CDR3, the DNA is TGTGCCAGCAGTTTTGGTGGGACAGGGAGCTCCTACGAGCAGTACTTC. Filled out from reference TRBV5-6 and TRBJ2-7, the complete variable domain reads DAGVTQSPTHLIKTRGQQVTLRCSPKSGHDTVSWYQQALGQGPQFIFQYYEEEERQRGNFPDRFSGHQFPNYSSELNVNALLLGDSALYLCASSFGGTGSSYEQYFGPGTRLTVT.

The V call is TRBV5-4, the J call TRBJ2-5, with TRBD2 identical over 11 bases. V shed 2 bases, J shed 3 bases, and the junction held 3 bases outside the gene matches. This CDR3 has 15 residues. Germline V gives CDR1 SGHNT, CDR2 YYREEE (reference sequence). CDR3 nucleotide sequence: TGTGCCAGCAGCTTCGGGACTAGCGGAGAAGAGACCCAGTACTTC. It specifies CASSFGTSGEETQYF. Full variable domain (outside the CDR3, taken from reference TRBV5-4 and TRBJ2-5): ETGVTQSPTHLIKTRGQQVTLRCSSQSGHNTVSWYQQALGQGPQFIFQYYREEENGRGNFPPRFSGLQFPNYSSELNVNALELDDSALYLCASSFGTSGEETQYFGPGTRLLVL.

V and J are TRBV18 and TRBJ2-5; D is uncertain. The CDR3 consists of 12 residues. The V and J ends lost 6 bases and 1 base respectively, with 6 bases between them. Germline CDR1 KGHSH, CDR2 LQKENI. The CDR3 sequence: CASSLSQETQYF. DNA of the CDR3: TGTGCCAGCTCGCTGTCCCAAGAGACCCAGTACTTC.

Remarks on this clone: One end of the junction varies from germline; a read error may be responsible. V is TRBV11-2 and J is TRBJ2-3; D call uncertain. The V gene's germline CDR1 is SGHAT and CDR2 FQNNGV. The CDR3 has 16 residues. The CDR3, as DNA: TGTGCCAGCAGCCTAGACATGGGAAAGGGCACAGATACGCAGTATTTT. Its translation is CASSLDMGKGTDTQYF.

V usage is TRBV9 and J usage is TRBJ1-2; 8 bases align to TRBD1. The J segment lost 6 bases and the V segment lost 4 bases, leaving 5 bases of the junction unmatched. CDR1 is SGDLS, CDR2 YYNGEE, per germline. The CDR3 consists of 13 residues. The CDR3 nucleotides are TGTGCCAGCAGCACCAGGGGGCTTCATGGCTACACCTTC. As protein: CASSTRGLHGYTF.

The genes are TRBV10-1 and TRBJ2-3; D uncertain. Germline CDR1 and CDR2: WNHNN and SYGVQD (reference sequence). V was pared by 3 bases and J by 3 bases, with 10 bases between. The CDR3 is 14 amino acids. The CDR3 region has the DNA TGCGCCAGCAGTGAAGCGAAAAGGACAGATACGCAGTATTTT. It codes for CASSEAKRTDTQYF.

This clone was recorded a few times. This chain links TRBV19 with TRBJ2-3; D uncertain. Trimming pared 6 bases from V and 2 bases from J, leaving 6 bases between. From germline, CDR1 is LNHDA and CDR2 SQIVND (reference sequence). The CDR3 loop spans 12 amino acids. The CDR3 DNA sequence: TGTGCCAGTAGATCGAACACAGATACGCAGTATTTT. This sequence encodes CASRSNTDTQYF.

This clone appeared once. The rearrangement links TRBV11-2 to TRBJ1-1; no reliable D call. Trimming left V 4 bases short and J 3 bases short, with 6 bases between. CDR1 is SGHAT and CDR2 is FQNNGV in the germline V gene. The CDR3 loop spans 12 amino acids. CDR3 DNA: TGTGCCAGCAGCTCTTCGCACACTGAAGCTTTCTTT. As protein: CASSSSHTEAFF.

This chain links TRBV27 with TRBJ2-7; D gene unclear. This CDR3 is built from 13 residues. The ends were cut back, 3 bases at V and 3 bases at J, with 9 bases in the middle. The germline gives CDR1 MNHEY, CDR2 SMNVEV (reference sequence). CDR3 sequence (DNA): TGTGCCAGCAGTTTTGAGCCGAGCTACGAGCAGTACTTC. Protein: CASSFEPSYEQYF.

The chain recombines TRBV6-1 with TRBJ2-7, with 8 bases matching TRBD2. Trimming cost V 7 bases and J 5 bases; bases outside gene matches: 13. There are 15 residues in the CDR3. Germline V gives CDR1 MNHNS, CDR2 SASEGT. The CDR3 DNA is TGTGCCAGCAAGACCTCTAGCGGGCCCTCAAACGAGCAGTACTTC. Translation: CASKTSSGPSNEQYF.

In this sample, this clone turned up a few times. The rearrangement uses TRBV28 and TRBJ1-2; possible D gene TRBD1, 5 bases. Trimming shortened V by 3 bases and J by 5 bases, and 13 bases separated the two germline ends. The CDR3 extends over 14 amino acids. Looked up from germline, CDR1 is MDHEN and CDR2 is SYDVKM. Written as DNA, the CDR3 is TGTGCCAGCAGTTTTCTTAGCAGGGATTATGGCTACACCTTC. Amino acids: CASSFLSRDYGYTF.

This clone was recorded only once. The V call is TRBV6-5, the J call TRBJ2-5; 10 bases fit TRBD1. V lost 6 bases to trimming and J lost 6 bases; unmatched junction nucleotides: 7. CDR3 length: 14 residues. CDR1 is MNHEY, CDR2 SVGAGI, per germline. CDR3 residues: CASRRQGAGKTQYF. The CDR3 region has the DNA TGTGCCAGCAGACGACAGGGGGCTGGGAAGACCCAGTACTTC.

The chain recombines TRBV5-6 with TRBJ2-5; D not resolved. V was cut by 2 bases and J by 6 bases, with 11 bases left in between. The germline V gene has CDR1 SGHDT and CDR2 YYEEEE. CDR3 length: 13 amino acids. Here the CDR3 reads CASSFSRIKTQYF. Written as DNA, the CDR3 is TGTGCCAGCAGCTTCTCACGGATTAAGACCCAGTACTTC. The entire variable domain, with the rest obtained from reference TRBV5-6 and TRBJ2-5, is as follows: DAGVTQSPTHLIKTRGQQVTLRCSPKSGHDTVSWYQQALGQGPQFIFQYYEEEERQRGNFPDRFSGHQFPNYSSELNVNALLLGDSALYLCASSFSRIKTQYFGPGTRLLVL.

This clone appeared a few times. This sequence joins TRBV7-9 and TRBJ2-2; the D gene is possibly TRBD2 (6 bases). This CDR3 contains 16 residues. Germline V gives CDR1 SEHNR, CDR2 FQNEAQ (reference sequence). Trimming stripped 8 bases from V and 0 bases from J, with 16 bases between. CDR3 nucleotide sequence: TGTGCCAGCCAAAAGGCGGGGACGGCGAACACCGGGGAGCTGTTTTTT. Amino acids: CASQKAGTANTGELFF.

Only a few counts were recorded for this clone. This chain links TRBV6-1 with TRBJ1-5; no firm D call. V lost 7 bases to trimming and J lost 6 bases, with 16 bases between them. The germline V gene encodes CDR1 MNHNS and CDR2 SASEGT. This CDR3 is 14 amino acids long. The CDR3 DNA is TGTGCCAGCACCCCGGAGACCAAAACTCAGCCCCAGCATTTT. It translates to CASTPETKTQPQHF.

This clone was counted only a few times. The J gene is TRBJ2-7, the V gene TRBV18; 8 nucleotides align to TRBD1. The CDR3 spans 14 residues. Germline CDR1 reads KGHSH; CDR2 reads LQKENI. V shed 2 bases, J shed 6 bases, and the junction held 6 bases outside the gene matches. CDR3 in amino acids: CASSPIQGAGEQYF. Written as DNA, the CDR3 is TGTGCCAGCTCACCAATTCAGGGGGCGGGCGAGCAGTACTTC.

This chain uses TRBV5-1 with TRBJ2-3; D not resolved. CDR3 length equals 14 residues. The germline V gene has CDR1 SGHRS and CDR2 YFSETQ. V was clipped by 5 bases and J by 2 bases, with 12 bases between them. The CDR3 reads CASRSKQSTDTQYF. Here the CDR3 DNA reads TGCGCCAGCAGATCCAAACAATCCACAGATACGCAGTATTTT. Using reference TRBV5-1 and TRBJ2-3 for the parts outside the CDR3, the full variable domain is KAGVTQTPRYLIKTRGQQVTLSCSPISGHRSVSWYQQTPGQGLQFLFEYFSETQRNKGNFPGRFSGRQFSNSRSEMNVSTLELGDSALYLCASRSKQSTDTQYFGPGTRLTVL.

The chain employs TRBV2 and TRBJ2-7; D perhaps matches TRBD2 (5 bases). CDR3 length equals 13 residues. V lost 6 bases and J lost 2, with 11 bases in between. The germline gives CDR1 SNHLY, CDR2 FYNNEI. This CDR3 reads CASRAGGTYEQYF. The DNA of the CDR3 is TGTGCCAGCAGGGCGGGCGGAACCTACGAGCAGTACTTC.

V is TRBV6-4 and J is TRBJ2-1; D is uncertain. The V gene lost 0 bases and the J gene lost 2 bases, with 8 bases spanning the gap. CDR1 MRHNA and CDR2 SNTAGT come from the germline V gene. The CDR3 is made up of 15 amino acids. This CDR3 is CASSDSIAAYNEQFF. The CDR3 nucleotides are TGTGCCAGCAGTGACTCGATTGCGGCCTACAATGAGCAGTTCTTC.

A few counts support this clone. The CDR3: CASSVVSNTGELFF. In nucleotides, the CDR3 is TGTGCCAGCAGCGTAGTATCTAACACCGGGGAGCTGTTTTTT. The chain employs TRBV9 and TRBJ2-2; D uncertain. CDR3 length: 14 amino acids. Trimming left V 0 bases short and J 2 bases short, with 5 bases between. From germline, CDR1 is SGDLS and CDR2 YYNGEE.

This clone was counted only a few times. V and J are TRBV28 and TRBJ1-2; D remains ambiguous. V lost 6 bases to trimming and J lost 1 base, with 9 bases between them. This CDR3 has 13 residues. Germline CDR1 MDHEN, CDR2 SYDVKM. The CDR3 DNA reads as TGTGCCAGCAGGGACGGGATTAACTATGGCTACACCTTC. This sequence encodes CASRDGINYGYTF.

The rearrangement uses TRBV5-8 and TRBJ2-3; D call uncertain. V shed 0 bases and J shed 6 bases, with 11 bases lying between them. Germline V gives CDR1 SGHTS, CDR2 YDEGEE. The CDR3 is 14 amino acids. CDR3 sequence: CASSLGGLSDTQYF. The CDR3 bases are TGTGCCAGCAGCTTGGGAGGTCTGTCGGATACGCAGTATTTT.

This clone was found a few times. V and J are TRBV5-6 and TRBJ1-1; no firm D call. Germline CDR1 and CDR2: SGHDT and YYEEEE. The ends were cut back, 2 bases at V and 11 bases at J, with 13 bases in the middle. There are 12 residues in the CDR3. Here the CDR3 reads CASSLSTGLAFF. CDR3 coding DNA: TGTGCCAGCAGCTTATCGACCGGACTGGCTTTCTTT.